A selection of T cell receptor beta chains follows, all from one sample in a study of blood T cells in healthy people across ages. Via MiXCR, TCRdb re-called the 5' RACE reads, giving one row per CDR3 protein. The table lists 1.5 million to 2 million distinct CDR3 sequences, roughly two fifths of them singletons. Sequencing used blood. These receptors all stem from a human donor in good health. The CDR3 runs from the conserved cysteine through the conserved F or W. Each record gives: V gene, D gene, J gene, CDR3 protein. The D gene is left open where the match is weak.

V gene: TRBV18
D gene: TRBD1
J gene: TRBJ1-1
CDR3 protein: CASSPAGGEVNTEAFF

V gene: TRBV5-1
D gene: TRBD2
J gene: TRBJ2-2
CDR3 protein: CASSWPGTSGGAEVTGELFF

V gene: TRBV7-9
D gene: -
J gene: TRBJ2-5
CDR3 protein: CASSPAHGGPTQETQYF

V gene: TRBV3-1
D gene: -
J gene: TRBJ2-6
CDR3 protein: CASSRLSGANILTF

V gene: TRBV5-6
D gene: TRBD1
J gene: TRBJ1-2
CDR3 protein: CASLGTGPGYTF

V gene: TRBV20-1
D gene: -
J gene: TRBJ2-5
CDR3 protein: CSARRDRDYGQYF

V gene: TRBV12-3/TRBV12-4
D gene: -
J gene: TRBJ2-7
CDR3 protein: CASSTGNHEQYF

V gene: TRBV7-9
D gene: TRBD2
J gene: TRBJ2-7
CDR3 protein: CASSLSLGGGGMYEQYF

V gene: TRBV5-1
D gene: -
J gene: TRBJ1-2
CDR3 protein: CASSLGNTGTNYGYTF

V gene: TRBV20-1
D gene: -
J gene: TRBJ2-3
CDR3 protein: CSANGVRGDNTQYF

V gene: TRBV29-1
D gene: TRBD1
J gene: TRBJ2-1
CDR3 protein: CSVEDVPHRDRGFKEQFF

V gene: TRBV20-1
D gene: -
J gene: TRBJ1-4
CDR3 protein: CSARDLSGVGEKLFF

V gene: TRBV6-5
D gene: -
J gene: TRBJ2-4
CDR3 protein: CASSCFINAGTDEQYF

V gene: TRBV21-1
D gene: -
J gene: TRBJ2-1
CDR3 protein: CASSLYQGSGSYNEQFF

V gene: TRBV9
D gene: -
J gene: TRBJ2-7
CDR3 protein: CASSVDVASSYEQYF

V gene: TRBV20-1
D gene: TRBD1
J gene: TRBJ1-2
CDR3 protein: CNVPDRGSVGYTF

V gene: TRBV6-5
D gene: -
J gene: TRBJ1-2
CDR3 protein: CASSYIGGNYGYTF

V gene: TRBV28
D gene: -
J gene: TRBJ1-1
CDR3 protein: CASTLPPGTEAFF

V gene: TRBV5-1
D gene: -
J gene: TRBJ2-3
CDR3 protein: CASSLGQGSADTQYF

V gene: TRBV5-1
D gene: -
J gene: TRBJ2-1
CDR3 protein: CASSPWWDYNEQFF

V gene: TRBV20-1
D gene: -
J gene: TRBJ1-4
CDR3 protein: CSARDWVDPTNEKLFF

V gene: TRBV2
D gene: -
J gene: TRBJ2-1
CDR3 protein: CASSAPPLGEQFF

V gene: TRBV7-9
D gene: TRBD1
J gene: TRBJ1-6
CDR3 protein: CASVRGQGLSNSPLHF

V gene: TRBV27
D gene: TRBD1
J gene: TRBJ1-5
CDR3 protein: CASRPDGTANQPQHF

V gene: TRBV24-1
D gene: -
J gene: TRBJ1-2
CDR3 protein: CATQGIDYGYTF

V gene: TRBV7-9
D gene: TRBD1
J gene: TRBJ1-1
CDR3 protein: CASSLAVATGRHTEAFF

V gene: TRBV12-3/TRBV12-4
D gene: -
J gene: TRBJ1-2
CDR3 protein: CASSHRRVREGDGYTF

V gene: TRBV12-3/TRBV12-4
D gene: -
J gene: -
CDR3 protein: CASRAEDSFPYNEQYF

V gene: TRBV4-3
D gene: -
J gene: TRBJ1-1
CDR3 protein: CASTTNWNTEAFF

V gene: TRBV5-8
D gene: -
J gene: -
CDR3 protein: CASSAPRGGHEQYF

V gene: TRBV11-1
D gene: TRBD1
J gene: TRBJ2-7
CDR3 protein: CASSRDRVPIYEQYF

V gene: TRBV24-1
D gene: -
J gene: TRBJ1-4
CDR3 protein: CVTSDNRDGSEKLFF

V gene: TRBV28
D gene: -
J gene: TRBJ2-1
CDR3 protein: CASSSPQGKNEQFF

V gene: TRBV6-6
D gene: TRBD1
J gene: TRBJ2-7
CDR3 protein: CASSFLSNRGGYEQYF

V gene: TRBV4-3
D gene: -
J gene: TRBJ1-5
CDR3 protein: CASSQDRHNQPQHF

V gene: TRBV13
D gene: -
J gene: TRBJ2-1
CDR3 protein: CASSLRASNEQFF

V gene: TRBV29-1
D gene: -
J gene: TRBJ1-2
CDR3 protein: CSVDYIRSMKSDGYTF

V gene: TRBV20-1
D gene: -
J gene: TRBJ1-1
CDR3 protein: CSAAELGLLNTEAFF

V gene: TRBV6-1
D gene: -
J gene: TRBJ2-7
CDR3 protein: CASSEVAYEQYF